This T cell receptor (beta chain) was sequenced for a study of cytomegalovirus exposure and HLA in healthy donors. Study information: The approximately 110 validation repertoires and the 666 first-cohort repertoires shared a platform, a later analysis reported. Study-wide points: Despite most TCR sequences being rare, some public TCRs occurred in many donors. Cytomegalovirus association was assigned to about 180 TCR beta chains.

From germline, CDR1 is MGHDK and CDR2 SYGVNS. The CDR3 is 15 amino acids. Trimming at V came to 10 bases and at J to 6 bases, leaving 14 bases not matched to a gene. Comment on this clone: What it binds is unknown.

Libraries were prepared by immunoSEQ multiplex PCR; TCRdb keeps only in-frame clonotypes and omits some of them. The top ten clones hold approximately 1.1% of a sample with roughly 330,000 clones, 87% of them seen once. The sequence came from a woman aged 25 to 39 in good health and CMV-seropositive. Sequenced: PBMCs. V and J are TRBV25-1 and TRBJ1-3; 8 nucleotides line up with TRBD1. The CDR3 nucleotides are TGTGCCACCAAAGCCCAGGGGGCGTGGGAAAACACCATATATTTT. It translates to CATKAQGAWENTIYF.